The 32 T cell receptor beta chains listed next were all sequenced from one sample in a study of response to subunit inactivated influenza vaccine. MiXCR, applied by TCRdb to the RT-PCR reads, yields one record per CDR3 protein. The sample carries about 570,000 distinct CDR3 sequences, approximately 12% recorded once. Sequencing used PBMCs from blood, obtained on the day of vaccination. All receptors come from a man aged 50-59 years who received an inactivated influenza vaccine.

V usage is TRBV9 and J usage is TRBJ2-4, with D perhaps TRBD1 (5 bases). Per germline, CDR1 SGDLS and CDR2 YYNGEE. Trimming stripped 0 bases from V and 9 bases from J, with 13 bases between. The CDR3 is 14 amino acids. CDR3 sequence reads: CASSVAAGRSIQYF. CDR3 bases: TGTGCCAGCAGCGTAGCGGCAGGGCGAAGCATTCAGTACTTC.

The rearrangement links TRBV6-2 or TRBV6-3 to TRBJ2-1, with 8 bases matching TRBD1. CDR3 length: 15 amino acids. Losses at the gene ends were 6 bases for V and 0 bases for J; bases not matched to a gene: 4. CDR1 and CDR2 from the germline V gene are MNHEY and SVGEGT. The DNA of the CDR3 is TGTGCCAGCAGAAGGACAGGGTCCTCCTACAATGAGCAGTTCTTC. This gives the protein CASRRTGSSYNEQFF.

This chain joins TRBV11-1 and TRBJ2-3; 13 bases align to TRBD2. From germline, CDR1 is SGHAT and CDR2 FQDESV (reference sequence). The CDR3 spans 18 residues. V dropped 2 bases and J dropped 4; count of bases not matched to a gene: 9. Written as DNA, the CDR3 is TGTGCCAGCAGCTTATTGACTAGCGGGAGGCGGATTTCAGATACGCAGTATTTT. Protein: CASSLLTSGRRISDTQYF.

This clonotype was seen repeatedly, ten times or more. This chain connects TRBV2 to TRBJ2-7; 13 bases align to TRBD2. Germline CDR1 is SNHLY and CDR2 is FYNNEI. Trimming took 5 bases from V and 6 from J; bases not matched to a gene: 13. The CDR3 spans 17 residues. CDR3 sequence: CASSFDSGLAGEGEQYF. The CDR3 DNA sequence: TGTGCCAGCAGTTTTGACAGCGGACTAGCGGGAGAGGGCGAGCAGTACTTC.

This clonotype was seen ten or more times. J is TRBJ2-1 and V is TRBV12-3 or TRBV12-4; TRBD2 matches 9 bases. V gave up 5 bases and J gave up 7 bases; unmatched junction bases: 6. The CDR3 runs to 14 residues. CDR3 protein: CASSISGGFNEQFF. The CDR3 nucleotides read TGTGCCAGCAGTATAAGCGGGGGGTTTAATGAGCAGTTCTTC.

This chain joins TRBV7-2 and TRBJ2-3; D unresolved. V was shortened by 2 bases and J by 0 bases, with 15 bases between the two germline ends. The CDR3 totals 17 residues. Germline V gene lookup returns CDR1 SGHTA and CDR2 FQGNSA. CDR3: CASSLYFDFSSTDTQYF. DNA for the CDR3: TGTGCCAGCAGCTTATACTTTGACTTCTCTAGCACAGATACGCAGTATTTT.

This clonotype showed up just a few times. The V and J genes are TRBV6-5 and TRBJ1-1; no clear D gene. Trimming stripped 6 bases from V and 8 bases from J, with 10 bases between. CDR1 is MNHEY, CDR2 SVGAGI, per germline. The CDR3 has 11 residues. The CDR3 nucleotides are TGTGCCAGCAGCGATGATTGGGAAGCTTTCTTT. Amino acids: CASSDDWEAFF.

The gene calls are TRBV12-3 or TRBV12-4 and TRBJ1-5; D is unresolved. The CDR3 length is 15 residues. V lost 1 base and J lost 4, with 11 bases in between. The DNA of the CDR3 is TGTGCCAGCAGTTTAGTCGGAACGGATAATCAGCCCCAGCATTTT. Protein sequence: CASSLVGTDNQPQHF.

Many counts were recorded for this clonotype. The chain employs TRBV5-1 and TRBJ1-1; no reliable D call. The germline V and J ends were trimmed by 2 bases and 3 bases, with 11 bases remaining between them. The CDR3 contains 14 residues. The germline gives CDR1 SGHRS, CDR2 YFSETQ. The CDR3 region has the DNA TGCGCCAGCAGCTTTTATTACACGGACACTGAAGCTTTCTTT. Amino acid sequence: CASSFYYTDTEAFF.

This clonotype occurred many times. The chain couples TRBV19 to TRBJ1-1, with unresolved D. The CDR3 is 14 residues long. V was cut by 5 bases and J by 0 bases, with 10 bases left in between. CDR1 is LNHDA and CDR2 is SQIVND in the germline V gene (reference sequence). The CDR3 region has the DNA TGTGCCAGTAGTCTGCCTCACTTGAACACTGAAGCTTTCTTT. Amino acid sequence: CASSLPHLNTEAFF.

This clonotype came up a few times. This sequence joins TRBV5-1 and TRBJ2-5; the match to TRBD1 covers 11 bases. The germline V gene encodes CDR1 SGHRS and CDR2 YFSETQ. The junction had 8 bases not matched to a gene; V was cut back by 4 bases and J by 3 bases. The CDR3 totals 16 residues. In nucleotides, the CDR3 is TGCGCCAGCAGCAGGGAATGGACAGGGGGCAAAGAGACCCAGTACTTC. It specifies CASSREWTGGKETQYF.

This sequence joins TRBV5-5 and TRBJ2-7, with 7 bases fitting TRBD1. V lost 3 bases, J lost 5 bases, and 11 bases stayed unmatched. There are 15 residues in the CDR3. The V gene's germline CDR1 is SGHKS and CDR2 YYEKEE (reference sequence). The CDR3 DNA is TGTGCCAGCAGCTCGTCTTTAGGGGGCCTGAACGAGCAGTACTTC. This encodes CASSSSLGGLNEQYF.

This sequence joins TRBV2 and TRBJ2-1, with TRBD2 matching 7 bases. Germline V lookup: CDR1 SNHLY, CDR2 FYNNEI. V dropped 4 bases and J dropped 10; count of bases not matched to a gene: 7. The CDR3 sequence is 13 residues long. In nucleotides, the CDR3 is TGTGCCAGCAGTGCCAGCGGGATTAGAGAGCAGTTCTTC. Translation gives CASSASGIREQFF.

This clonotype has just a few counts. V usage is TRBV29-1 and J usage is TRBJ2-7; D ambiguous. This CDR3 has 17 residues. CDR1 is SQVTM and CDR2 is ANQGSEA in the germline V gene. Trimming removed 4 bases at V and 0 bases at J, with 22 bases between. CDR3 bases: TGCAGCGTTGTTCGGTTTATCGCTCCTGGAAGCTCCTACGAGCAGTACTTC. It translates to CSVVRFIAPGSSYEQYF.

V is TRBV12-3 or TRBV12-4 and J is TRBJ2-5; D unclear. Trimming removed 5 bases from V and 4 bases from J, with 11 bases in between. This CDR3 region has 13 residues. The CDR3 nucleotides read TGTGCCAGCAGTGCGGATTCCGCAGAGACCCAGTACTTC. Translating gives CASSADSAETQYF.

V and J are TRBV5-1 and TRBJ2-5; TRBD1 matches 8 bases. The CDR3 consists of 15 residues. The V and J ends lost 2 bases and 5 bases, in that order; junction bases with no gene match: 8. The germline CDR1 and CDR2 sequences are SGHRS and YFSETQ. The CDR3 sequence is CASSFGQGTGETQYF. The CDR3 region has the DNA TGCGCCAGCAGCTTTGGACAGGGAACAGGGGAGACCCAGTACTTC. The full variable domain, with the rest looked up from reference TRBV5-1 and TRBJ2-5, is KAGVTQTPRYLIKTRGQQVTLSCSPISGHRSVSWYQQTPGQGLQFLFEYFSETQRNKGNFPGRFSGRQFSNSRSEMNVSTLELGDSALYLCASSFGQGTGETQYFGPGTRLLVL.

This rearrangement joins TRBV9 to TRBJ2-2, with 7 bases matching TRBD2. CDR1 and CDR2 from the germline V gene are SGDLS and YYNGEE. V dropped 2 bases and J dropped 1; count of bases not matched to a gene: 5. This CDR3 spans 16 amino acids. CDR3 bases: TGTGCCAGCAGCGTCGGGGACTACCAGAACACCGGGGAGCTGTTTTTT. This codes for CASSVGDYQNTGELFF.

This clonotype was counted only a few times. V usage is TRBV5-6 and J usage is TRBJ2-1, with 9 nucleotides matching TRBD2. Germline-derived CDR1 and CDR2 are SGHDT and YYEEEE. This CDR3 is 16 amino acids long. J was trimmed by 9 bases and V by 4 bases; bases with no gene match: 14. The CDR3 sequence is CASSATGTSWVSEQFF. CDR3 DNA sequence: TGTGCCAGCAGCGCTACCGGGACTAGCTGGGTCAGTGAGCAGTTCTTC.

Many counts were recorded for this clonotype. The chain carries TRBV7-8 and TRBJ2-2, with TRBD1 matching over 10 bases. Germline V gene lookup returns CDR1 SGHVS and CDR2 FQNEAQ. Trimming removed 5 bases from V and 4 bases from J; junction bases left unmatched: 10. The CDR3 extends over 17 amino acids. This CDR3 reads CASSPTGQGWATGELFF. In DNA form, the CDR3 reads TGTGCCAGCAGCCCAACGGGACAGGGGTGGGCCACCGGGGAGCTGTTTTTT.

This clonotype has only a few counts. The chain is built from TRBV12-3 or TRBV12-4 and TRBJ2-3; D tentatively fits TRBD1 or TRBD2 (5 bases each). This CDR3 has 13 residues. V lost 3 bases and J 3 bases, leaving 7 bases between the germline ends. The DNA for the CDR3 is TGTGCCAGCAGTTTCGAGGGGACAGATACGCAGTATTTT. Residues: CASSFEGTDTQYF.

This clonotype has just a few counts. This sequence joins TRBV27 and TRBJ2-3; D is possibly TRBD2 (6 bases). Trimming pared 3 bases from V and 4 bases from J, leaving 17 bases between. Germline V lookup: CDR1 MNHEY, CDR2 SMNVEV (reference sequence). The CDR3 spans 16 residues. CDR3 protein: CASSFLGGEGPDTQYF. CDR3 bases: TGTGCCAGCAGTTTCCTGGGGGGAGAGGGGCCAGATACGCAGTATTTT.

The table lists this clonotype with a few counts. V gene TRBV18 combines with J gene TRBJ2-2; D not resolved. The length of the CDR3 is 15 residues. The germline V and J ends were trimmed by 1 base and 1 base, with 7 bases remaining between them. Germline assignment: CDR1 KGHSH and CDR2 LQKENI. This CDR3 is CASSPLVGNTGELFF. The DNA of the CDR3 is TGTGCCAGCTCACCACTCGTGGGGAACACCGGGGAGCTGTTTTTT.

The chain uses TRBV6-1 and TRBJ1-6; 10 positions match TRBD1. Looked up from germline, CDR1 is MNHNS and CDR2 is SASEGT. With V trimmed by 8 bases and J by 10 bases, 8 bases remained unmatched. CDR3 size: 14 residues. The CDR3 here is CASQRDRGRSPLHF. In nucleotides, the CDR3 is TGTGCCAGCCAAAGGGACAGGGGAAGATCACCCCTCCACTTT.

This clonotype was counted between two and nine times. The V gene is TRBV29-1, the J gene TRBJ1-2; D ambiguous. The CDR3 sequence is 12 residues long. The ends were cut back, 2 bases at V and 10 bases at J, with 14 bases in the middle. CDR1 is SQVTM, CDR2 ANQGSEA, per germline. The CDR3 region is CSVELQAAFYTF. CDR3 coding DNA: TGCAGCGTTGAATTGCAGGCCGCTTTCTACACCTTC.

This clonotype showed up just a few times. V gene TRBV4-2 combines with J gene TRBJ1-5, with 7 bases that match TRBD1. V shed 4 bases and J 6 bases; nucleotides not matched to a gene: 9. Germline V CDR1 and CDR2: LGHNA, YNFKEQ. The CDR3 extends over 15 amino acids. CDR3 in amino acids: CASSRETGQGQPQHF. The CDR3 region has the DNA TGTGCCAGCAGCCGAGAGACAGGGCAAGGTCAGCCCCAGCATTTT.

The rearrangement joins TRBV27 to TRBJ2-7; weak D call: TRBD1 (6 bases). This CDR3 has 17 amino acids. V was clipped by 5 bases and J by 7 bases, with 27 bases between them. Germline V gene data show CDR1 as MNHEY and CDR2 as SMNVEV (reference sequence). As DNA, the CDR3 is TGTGCCAGCAGTCCGGGACACTCGCCATTACGGGCTGATGAGCAGTACTTC. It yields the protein CASSPGHSPLRADEQYF.

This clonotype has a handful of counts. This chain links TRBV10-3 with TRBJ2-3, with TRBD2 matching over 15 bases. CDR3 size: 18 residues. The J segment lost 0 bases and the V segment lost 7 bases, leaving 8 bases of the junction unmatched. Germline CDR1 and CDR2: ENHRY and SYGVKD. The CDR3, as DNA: TGTGCCATCACCGACCCGGGACTAGCGGGGGGCAGCACAGATACGCAGTATTTT. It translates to CAITDPGLAGGSTDTQYF.

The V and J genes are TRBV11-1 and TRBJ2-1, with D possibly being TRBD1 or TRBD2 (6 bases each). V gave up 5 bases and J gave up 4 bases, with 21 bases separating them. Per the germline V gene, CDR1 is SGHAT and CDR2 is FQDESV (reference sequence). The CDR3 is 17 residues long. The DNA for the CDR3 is TGTGCCAGCAGCCCCGCACGGGGGCTTGGTACGTACAATGAGCAGTTCTTC. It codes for CASSPARGLGTYNEQFF.

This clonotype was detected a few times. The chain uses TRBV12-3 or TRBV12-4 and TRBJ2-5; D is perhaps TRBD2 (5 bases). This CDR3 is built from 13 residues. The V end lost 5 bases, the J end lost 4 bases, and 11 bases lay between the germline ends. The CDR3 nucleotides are TGTGCCAGCAGTCGGGGTTTCGGAGAGACCCAGTACTTC. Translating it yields CASSRGFGETQYF.

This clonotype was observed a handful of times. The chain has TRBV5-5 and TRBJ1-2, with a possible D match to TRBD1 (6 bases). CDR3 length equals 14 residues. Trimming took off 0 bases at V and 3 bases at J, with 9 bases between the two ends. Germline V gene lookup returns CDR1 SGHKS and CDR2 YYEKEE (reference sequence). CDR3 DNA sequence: TGTGCCAGCAGCTTGGCTTACAGGGACTATGGCTACACCTTC. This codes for CASSLAYRDYGYTF.

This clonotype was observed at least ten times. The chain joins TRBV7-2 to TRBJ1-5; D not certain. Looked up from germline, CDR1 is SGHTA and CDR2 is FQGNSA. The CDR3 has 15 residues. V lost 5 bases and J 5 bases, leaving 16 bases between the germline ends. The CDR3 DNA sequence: TGTGCCAGCAGCCCAGAGAAGGGAGGATATCAGCCCCAGCATTTT. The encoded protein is CASSPEKGGYQPQHF. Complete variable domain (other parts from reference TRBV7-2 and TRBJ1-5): GAGVSQSPSNKVTEKGKDVELRCDPISGHTALYWYRQSLGQGLEFLIYFQGNSAPDKSGLPSDRFSAERTGGSVSTLTIQRTQQEDSAVYLCASSPEKGGYQPQHFGDGTRLSIL.

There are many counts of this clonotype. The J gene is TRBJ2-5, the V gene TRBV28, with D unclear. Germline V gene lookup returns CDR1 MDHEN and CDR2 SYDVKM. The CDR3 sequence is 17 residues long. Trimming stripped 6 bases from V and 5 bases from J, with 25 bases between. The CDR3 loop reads CASSIAVKRLDGETQYF. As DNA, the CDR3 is TGTGCCAGCAGCATAGCCGTCAAAAGATTAGATGGTGAGACCCAGTACTTC.